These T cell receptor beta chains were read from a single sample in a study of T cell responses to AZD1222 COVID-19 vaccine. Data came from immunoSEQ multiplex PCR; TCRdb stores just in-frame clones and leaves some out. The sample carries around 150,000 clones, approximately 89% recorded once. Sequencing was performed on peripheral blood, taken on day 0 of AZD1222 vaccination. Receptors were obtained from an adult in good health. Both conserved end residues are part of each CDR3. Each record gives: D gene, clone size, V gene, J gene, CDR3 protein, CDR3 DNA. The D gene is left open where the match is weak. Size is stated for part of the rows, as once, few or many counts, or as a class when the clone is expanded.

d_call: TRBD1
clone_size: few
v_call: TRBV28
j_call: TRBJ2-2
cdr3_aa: CASKGQGAGTGELFF
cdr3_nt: TGTGCCAGCAAAGGACAGGGGGCGGGCACCGGGGAGCTGTTTTTT

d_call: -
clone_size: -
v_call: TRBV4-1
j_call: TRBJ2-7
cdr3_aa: CASSQVSLSEGTYPYEQYF
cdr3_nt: TGCGCCAGCAGCCAAGTTAGTCTGAGTGAAGGGACTTATCCCTACGAGCAGTACTTC

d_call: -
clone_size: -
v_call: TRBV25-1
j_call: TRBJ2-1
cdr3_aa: CASSGDSREQFF
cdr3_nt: TGTGCCAGCAGCGGGGACTCCCGGGAGCAGTTCTTC

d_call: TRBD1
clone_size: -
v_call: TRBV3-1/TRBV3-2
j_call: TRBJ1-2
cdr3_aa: CASSQGQGAFGYTF
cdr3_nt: TGTGCCAGCAGCCAAGGACAGGGGGCTTTTGGCTACACCTTC

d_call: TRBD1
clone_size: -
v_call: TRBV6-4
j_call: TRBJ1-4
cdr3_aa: CASPPLRQGIAATNEKLFF
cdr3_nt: TGTGCCAGCCCCCCTCTACGACAGGGAATAGCGGCAACTAATGAAAAACTGTTTTTT

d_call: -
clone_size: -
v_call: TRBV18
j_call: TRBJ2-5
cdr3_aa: CASSPITPETQYF
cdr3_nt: TGTGCCAGCTCACCCATAACGCCCGAGACCCAGTACTTC

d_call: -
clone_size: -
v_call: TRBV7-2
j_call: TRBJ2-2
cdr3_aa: CASSSGRNTGELFF
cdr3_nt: TGTGCCAGCAGCTCGGGACGGAACACCGGGGAGCTGTTTTTT

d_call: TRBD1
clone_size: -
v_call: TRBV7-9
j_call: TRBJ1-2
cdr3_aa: CASSLDQGANYGYTF
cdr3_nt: TGTGCCAGCAGCTTAGACCAGGGGGCTAACTATGGCTACACCTTC

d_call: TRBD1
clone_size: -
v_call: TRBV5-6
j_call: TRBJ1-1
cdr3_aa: CASSPRDRRRTEAFF
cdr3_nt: TGTGCCAGCAGCCCCCGGGACAGGCGGCGCACTGAAGCTTTCTTT

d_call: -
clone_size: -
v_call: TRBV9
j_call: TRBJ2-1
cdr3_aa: CASSVGGGGTGNEQFF
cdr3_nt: TGTGCCAGCAGCGTAGGGGGCGGCGGGACGGGCAATGAGCAGTTCTTC

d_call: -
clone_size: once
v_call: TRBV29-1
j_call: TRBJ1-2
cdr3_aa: CSVWRGGYGYTF
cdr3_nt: TGCAGCGTTTGGCGGGGGGGCTATGGCTACACCTTC

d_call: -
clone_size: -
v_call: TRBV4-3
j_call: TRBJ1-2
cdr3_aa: CASSQDRTAYGYTF
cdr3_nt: TGCGCCAGCAGCCAAGATCGCACAGCTTATGGCTACACCTTC

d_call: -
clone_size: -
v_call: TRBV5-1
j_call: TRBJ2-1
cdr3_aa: CASGLLGDNEQFF
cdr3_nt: TGCGCCAGCGGATTGCTAGGAGACAATGAGCAGTTCTTC

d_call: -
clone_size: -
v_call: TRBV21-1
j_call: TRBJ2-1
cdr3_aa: CASSAFGFQFF
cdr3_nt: TGTGCCAGCAGCGCCTTCGGGTTTCAGTTCTTC

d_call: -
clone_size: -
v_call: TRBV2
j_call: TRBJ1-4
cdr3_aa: CASSELGVSNEKLFF
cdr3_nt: TGTGCCAGCAGCGAACTTGGGGTTTCTAATGAAAAACTGTTTTTT

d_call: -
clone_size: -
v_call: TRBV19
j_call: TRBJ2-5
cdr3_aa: CASSSYFADNQETQYF
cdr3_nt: TGTGCCAGTAGTTCCTATTTTGCCGATAACCAAGAGACCCAGTACTTC

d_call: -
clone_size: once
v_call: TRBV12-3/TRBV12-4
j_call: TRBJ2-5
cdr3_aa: CASSPPSQETQYF
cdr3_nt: TGTGCCAGCAGCCCCCCGTCCCAAGAGACCCAGTACTTC

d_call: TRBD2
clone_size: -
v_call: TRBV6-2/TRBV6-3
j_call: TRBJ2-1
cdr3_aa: CASSKLAEFYNEQFF
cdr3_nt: TGTGCCAGCAGTAAACTAGCGGAATTCTACAATGAGCAGTTCTTC

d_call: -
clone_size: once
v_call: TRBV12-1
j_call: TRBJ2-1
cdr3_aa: CVGGPRFPNEQFF
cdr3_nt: TGTGTCGGGGGGCCCCGGTTTCCCAATGAGCAGTTCTTC

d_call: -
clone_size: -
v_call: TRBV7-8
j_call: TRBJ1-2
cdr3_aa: CASSSDTGGSYGYTF
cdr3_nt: TGTGCCAGCAGCTCGGACACGGGCGGCAGCTATGGCTACACCTTC

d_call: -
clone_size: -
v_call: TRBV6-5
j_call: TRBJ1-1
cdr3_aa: CASSYSRGGTEAFF
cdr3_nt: TGTGCCAGCAGTTACTCGAGGGGGGGGACTGAAGCTTTCTTT

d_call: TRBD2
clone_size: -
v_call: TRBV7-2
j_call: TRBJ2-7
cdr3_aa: CASSLAAGSDYEQYF
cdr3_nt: TGTGCCAGCAGCTTAGCAGCGGGAAGTGACTACGAGCAGTACTTC

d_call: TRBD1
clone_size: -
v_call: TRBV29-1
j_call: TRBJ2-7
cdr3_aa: CSAGTGSYEQYF
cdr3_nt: TGCAGCGCTGGGACAGGATCCTACGAGCAGTACTTC

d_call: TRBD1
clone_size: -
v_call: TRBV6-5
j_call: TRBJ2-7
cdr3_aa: CASRAGTGGYEQYF
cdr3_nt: TGTGCCAGCAGGGCCGGGACAGGGGGATACGAGCAGTACTTC

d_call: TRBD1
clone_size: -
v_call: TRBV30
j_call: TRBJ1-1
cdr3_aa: CAWNPTGEVEAFF
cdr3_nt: TGTGCCTGGAATCCCACAGGGGAAGTTGAAGCTTTCTTT

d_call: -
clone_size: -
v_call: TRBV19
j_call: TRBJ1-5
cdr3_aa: CASSLGGFNQPQHF
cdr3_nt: TGTGCCAGTAGCCTAGGGGGATTCAATCAGCCCCAGCATTTT

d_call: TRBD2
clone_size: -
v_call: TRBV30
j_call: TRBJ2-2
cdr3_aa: CAWRFAGGPKTGELFF
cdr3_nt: TGTGCCTGGAGGTTCGCGGGAGGACCAAAGACCGGGGAGCTGTTTTTT

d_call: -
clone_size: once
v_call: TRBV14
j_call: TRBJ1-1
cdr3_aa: CASSLLRGDPEAFF
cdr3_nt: TGTGCCAGCAGCCTACTCCGGGGGGACCCTGAAGCTTTCTTT

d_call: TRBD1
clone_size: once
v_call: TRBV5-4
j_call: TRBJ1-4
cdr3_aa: CASSFGTGTEKLFF
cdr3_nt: TGTGCCAGCAGCTTTGGGACAGGGACCGAAAAACTGTTTTTT

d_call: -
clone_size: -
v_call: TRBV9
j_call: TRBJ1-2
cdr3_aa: CASSAGGTGGYTF
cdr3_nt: TGTGCCAGCAGCGCCGGGGGAACTGGGGGCTACACCTTC

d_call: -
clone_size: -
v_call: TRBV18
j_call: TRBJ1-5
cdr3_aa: CASSLTGFNQPQHF
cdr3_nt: TGTGCCAGCTCTCTTACAGGGTTTAATCAGCCCCAGCATTTT

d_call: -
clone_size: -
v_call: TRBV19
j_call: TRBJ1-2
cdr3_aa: CASIDTRNYGYTF
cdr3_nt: TGTGCCAGTATAGACACCCGAAACTATGGCTACACCTTC

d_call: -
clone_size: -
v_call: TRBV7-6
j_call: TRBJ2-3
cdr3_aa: CASSLAPGVPTDTQYF
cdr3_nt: TGTGCCAGCAGCTTAGCGCCGGGCGTTCCCACAGATACGCAGTATTTT

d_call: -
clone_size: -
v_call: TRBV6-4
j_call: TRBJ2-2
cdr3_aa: CASSDSTSGELFF
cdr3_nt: TGTGCCAGCAGTGACTCGACCAGCGGGGAGCTGTTTTTT

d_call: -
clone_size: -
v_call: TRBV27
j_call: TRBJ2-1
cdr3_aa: CASSPSSPYNEQFF
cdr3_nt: TGTGCCAGCAGTCCATCTAGTCCGTACAATGAGCAGTTCTTC

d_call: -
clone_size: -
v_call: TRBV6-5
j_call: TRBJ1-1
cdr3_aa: CASSYSTGSGTEAFF
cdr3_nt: TGTGCCAGCAGTTACTCGACGGGATCCGGCACTGAAGCTTTCTTT

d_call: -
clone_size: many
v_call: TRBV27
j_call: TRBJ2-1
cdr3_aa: CASSFLGQNEQFF
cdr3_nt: TGTGCCAGCAGTTTCCTAGGGCAAAATGAGCAGTTCTTC

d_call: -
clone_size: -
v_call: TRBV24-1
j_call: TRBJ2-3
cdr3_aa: CATRRGAIDTQYF
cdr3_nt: TGTGCCACCAGACGGGGAGCCATAGATACGCAGTATTTT

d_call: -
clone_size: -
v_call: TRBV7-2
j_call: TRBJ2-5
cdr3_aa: CASSLLGTKQQETQYF
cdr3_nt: TGTGCCAGCAGCTTACTGGGGACCAAACAACAAGAGACCCAGTACTTC

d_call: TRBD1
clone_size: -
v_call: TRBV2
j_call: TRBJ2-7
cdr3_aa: CASSKTGASYEQYF
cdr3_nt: TGTGCCAGCAGTAAGACAGGGGCTTCCTACGAGCAGTACTTC

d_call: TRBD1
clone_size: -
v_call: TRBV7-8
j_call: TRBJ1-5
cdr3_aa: CASSSTGGNQPQHF
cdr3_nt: TGTGCCAGCAGCTCGACAGGGGGCAATCAGCCCCAGCATTTT